The 19 T cell receptor beta chains presented below share a single source sample, sequenced in a study of T cell responses to AZD1222 COVID-19 vaccine. Clones were read by immunoSEQ multiplex PCR, and TCRdb kept only the in-frame ones, dropping some. This table holds 150,000 to 200,000 clones, roughly 92% found once. The material was peripheral blood, obtained 28 days after the second AZD1222 dose. These receptors all come from an adult who received the AZD1222 COVID-19 vaccine.

This sequence joins TRBV24-1 and TRBJ2-1; TRBD1 matches at 9 bases. Unmatched junction bases numbered 6, after V lost 4 bases and J lost 9 bases. The germline CDR1 and CDR2 sequences are KGHDR and SFDVKD. The CDR3 runs 14 residues. The CDR3 region has the DNA TGTGCCACCAGTGACAGGACAGGGGCACGTGAGCAGTTCTTC. The encoded protein is CATSDRTGAREQFF.

The chain combines TRBV3-1 (or the pseudogene TRBV3-2) with TRBJ2-7; possibly TRBD2 for D (5 bases). The CDR3 runs to 15 residues. V lost 0 bases to trimming and J lost 3 bases, with 12 bases between them. Germline CDR1 LGHDT, CDR2 YNNKEL (reference sequence). The CDR3 reads CASSQDYRGNYEQYF. The CDR3 DNA follows: TGTGCCAGCAGCCAAGATTATCGAGGGAACTACGAGCAGTACTTC.

V and J are TRBV4-2 and TRBJ1-6; D unresolved. V lost 0 bases and J lost 7, with 13 bases in between. The CDR3 contains 16 residues. The germline gives CDR1 LGHNA, CDR2 YNFKEQ. The CDR3 reads CASSQDRLGLNSPLHF. The CDR3 DNA reads as TGTGCCAGCAGCCAAGATCGGTTAGGGCTGAATTCACCCCTCCACTTT.

The chain links TRBV19 to TRBJ2-7, with D possibly being TRBD1 (6 bases). Germline CDR1 reads LNHDA; CDR2 reads SQIVND (reference sequence). This CDR3 is 15 amino acids long. Trimming stripped 4 bases from V and 0 bases from J, with 13 bases between. CDR3 sequence: CASSRDRLSSYEQYF. The CDR3, as DNA: TGTGCCAGTAGTAGAGACAGGCTAAGCTCCTACGAGCAGTACTTC.

J is TRBJ1-1 and V is TRBV7-8; D ambiguous. V dropped 1 base and J dropped 1 base, with 10 bases sitting between them. Germline-derived CDR1 and CDR2 are SGHVS and FQNEAQ. The CDR3 is 15 amino acids. The CDR3 sequence is CASSLVETSNTEAFF. The CDR3 bases are TGTGCCAGCAGCTTAGTGGAGACTTCGAACACTGAAGCTTTCTTT. The full variable domain, with the rest looked up from reference TRBV7-8 and TRBJ1-1, is GAGVSQSPRYKVAKRGQDVALRCDPISGHVSLFWYQQALGQGPEFLTYFQNEAQLDKSGLPSDRFFAERPEGSVSTLKIQRTQQEDSAVYLCASSLVETSNTEAFFGQGTRLTVV.

The chain is built from TRBV28 and TRBJ1-2; a weak D match, TRBD1 (5 bases). V was trimmed by 4 bases and J by 0 bases, leaving 9 bases between them. The germline gives CDR1 MDHEN, CDR2 SYDVKM. The length of the CDR3 is 14 residues. The CDR3 DNA follows: TGTGCCAGCAGTTCTGGGACTGCTAACTATGGCTACACCTTC. Amino acids: CASSSGTANYGYTF.

This chain links TRBV28 with TRBJ1-2; no definite D call. CDR3 length: 12 amino acids. Germline V gene sequence: CDR1 MDHEN, CDR2 SYDVKM. Trimming removed 6 bases from V and 7 bases from J, with 12 bases in between. CDR3 in DNA: TGTGCCAGCAGGCCAGCCGCACCTGGCTACACCTTC. This gives the protein CASRPAAPGYTF.

This clone showed up just once. J is TRBJ1-1 and V is TRBV10-1; D possibly corresponds to TRBD1 (6 bases). CDR1 and CDR2 from the germline V gene are WNHNN and SYGVQD (reference sequence). The CDR3 runs to 13 residues. Trimming pared 2 bases from V and 4 bases from J, leaving 8 bases between. CDR3 in amino acids: CASSEQGSTEAFF. The CDR3 bases are TGCGCCAGCAGTGAGCAGGGGTCCACTGAAGCTTTCTTT.

The CDR3: CASSSQFEQFF. DNA of the CDR3: TGTGCCAGCAGCTCACAGTTTGAGCAGTTCTTC. The V gene is TRBV5-5, the J gene TRBJ2-1, with D hard to call. Germline values: CDR1 SGHKS, CDR2 YYEKEE (reference sequence). Trimming removed 3 bases at V and 9 bases at J, with 7 bases between. This CDR3 contains 11 residues.

V gene TRBV7-6 combines with J gene TRBJ1-5, with no clear D. Trimming stripped 2 bases from V and 4 bases from J, with 6 bases between. There are 13 residues in the CDR3. Germline-derived CDR1 and CDR2 are SGHVS and FNYEAQ. The CDR3 DNA follows: TGTGCCAGCAGCTTAAGGATTAATCAGCCCCAGCATTTT. The encoded protein is CASSLRINQPQHF.

The chain combines TRBV18 with TRBJ1-1; D is unclear. The CDR3 length is 12 residues. V lost 3 bases and J 1 base, leaving 3 bases between the germline ends. The germline V gene encodes CDR1 KGHSH and CDR2 LQKENI. The CDR3 loop reads CASSPPNTEAFF. DNA for the CDR3: TGTGCCAGCTCACCGCCGAACACTGAAGCTTTCTTT. Supplemented by reference TRBV18 and TRBJ1-1, the full variable domain reads NAGVMQNPRHLVRRRGQEARLRCSPMKGHSHVYWYRQLPEEGLKFMVYLQKENIIDESGMPKERFSAEFPKEGPSILRIQQVVRGDSAAYFCASSPPNTEAFFGQGTRLTVV.

The chain couples TRBV4-1 to TRBJ2-1; 12 positions agree with TRBD2. Per germline, CDR1 MGHRA and CDR2 YSYEKL. The J segment lost 5 bases and the V segment lost 0 bases, leaving 5 bases of the junction unmatched. There are 17 residues in the CDR3. CDR3 sequence (DNA): TGCGCCAGCAGCCAAGATCTAGCGGGGGGGAATCACAATGAGCAGTTCTTC. It translates to CASSQDLAGGNHNEQFF.

This CDR3 is CAISEPGEGSGNTIYF. The CDR3 DNA is TGTGCCATCAGTGAGCCAGGGGAAGGGTCTGGAAACACCATATATTTT. The gene calls are TRBV10-3 and TRBJ1-3; weak D call: TRBD1 (6 bases). CDR3 length: 16 residues. V lost 2 bases and J lost 1, with 12 bases in between. Germline V CDR1 and CDR2: ENHRY, SYGVKD.

V gene TRBV14 combines with J gene TRBJ2-3, with 7 bases lining up with TRBD1. The CDR3 length is 13 residues. Germline values: CDR1 SGHDN, CDR2 FVKESK. The J segment lost 4 bases and the V segment lost 6 bases, leaving 4 bases of the junction unmatched. CDR3: CASRPQGPDTQYF. The CDR3, as DNA: TGTGCCAGCAGACCACAGGGGCCAGATACGCAGTATTTT.

The genes are TRBV6-5 and TRBJ1-3; D not certain. Germline assignment: CDR1 MNHEY and CDR2 SVGAGI. V lost 7 bases, J lost 6 bases, and 13 bases lay in between. The CDR3 has 13 residues. The CDR3 sequence is CASTIHSVNTIYF. The DNA for the CDR3 is TGTGCCAGCACCATCCACAGTGTAAACACCATATATTTT.

This sequence joins TRBV9 and TRBJ2-7, with 9 bases matching TRBD2. Germline loops: CDR1 SGDLS, CDR2 YYNGEE. This CDR3 contains 15 residues. V was clipped by 0 bases and J by 3 bases; unmatched bases: 4. This CDR3 reads CASSVAAGGIYEQYF. The CDR3 region has the DNA TGTGCCAGCAGCGTAGCTGCGGGGGGGATCTACGAGCAGTACTTC.

Here the CDR3 DNA reads TGTGCCAGCAGCTCGGGGGTGAAGGGAAGTATCACTGAAGCTTTCTTT. Its protein is CASSSGVKGSITEAFF. The J gene is TRBJ1-1, the V gene TRBV5-4; tentatively, D is TRBD1 (5 bases). CDR1 is SGHNT and CDR2 is YYREEE in the germline V gene (reference sequence). Between the trimmed V and J ends, which lost 3 bases and 4 bases, there was a span of 19 bases. The CDR3 contains 16 residues.

The chain combines TRBV6-2 or TRBV6-3 with TRBJ1-6; 7 bases match TRBD1. The germline V gene has CDR1 MNHEY and CDR2 SVGEGT. The V gene end was trimmed by 5 bases and the J gene end by 7 bases; junction bases not matched to a gene: 5. The CDR3 has 14 residues. The CDR3 spells CASSTGQYNSPLHF. Here the CDR3 DNA reads TGTGCCAGCAGTACGGGACAGTACAATTCACCCCTCCACTTT.

The gene calls are TRBV27 and TRBJ2-1; 8 nucleotides align to TRBD2. Germline V gene data show CDR1 as MNHEY and CDR2 as SMNVEV (reference sequence). With 3 bases clipped from V and 6 bases from J, the junction kept 4 bases outside the gene matches. CDR3 size: 14 residues. This CDR3 reads CASSFPTSGNEQFF. The DNA for the CDR3 is TGTGCCAGCAGTTTCCCCACTAGCGGCAATGAGCAGTTCTTC.